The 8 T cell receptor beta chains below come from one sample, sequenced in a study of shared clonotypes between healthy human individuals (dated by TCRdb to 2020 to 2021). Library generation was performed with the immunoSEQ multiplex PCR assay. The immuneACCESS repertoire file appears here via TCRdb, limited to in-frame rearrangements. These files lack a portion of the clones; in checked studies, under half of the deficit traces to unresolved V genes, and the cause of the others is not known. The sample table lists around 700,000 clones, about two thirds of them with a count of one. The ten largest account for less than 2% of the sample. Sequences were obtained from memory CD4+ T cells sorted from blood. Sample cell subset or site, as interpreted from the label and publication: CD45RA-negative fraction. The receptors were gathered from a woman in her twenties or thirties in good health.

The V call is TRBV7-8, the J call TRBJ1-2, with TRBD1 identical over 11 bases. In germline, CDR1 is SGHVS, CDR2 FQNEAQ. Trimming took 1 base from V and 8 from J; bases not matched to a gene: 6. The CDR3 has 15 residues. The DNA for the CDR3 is TGTGCCAGCAGCTTAGGGGTGGGACAGGGGGTCGGCTACACCTTC. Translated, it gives CASSLGVGQGVGYTF. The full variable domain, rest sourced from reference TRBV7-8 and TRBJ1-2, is GAGVSQSPRYKVAKRGQDVALRCDPISGHVSLFWYQQALGQGPEFLTYFQNEAQLDKSGLPSDRFFAERPEGSVSTLKIQRTQQEDSAVYLCASSLGVGQGVGYTFGSGTRLTVV.

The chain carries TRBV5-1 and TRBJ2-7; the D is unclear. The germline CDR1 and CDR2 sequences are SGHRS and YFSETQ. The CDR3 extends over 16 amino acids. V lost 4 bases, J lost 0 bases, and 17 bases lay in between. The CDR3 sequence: CASSPASSSLSYEQYF. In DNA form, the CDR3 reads TGCGCCAGCAGCCCCGCCAGCTCGTCACTCTCCTACGAGCAGTACTTC.

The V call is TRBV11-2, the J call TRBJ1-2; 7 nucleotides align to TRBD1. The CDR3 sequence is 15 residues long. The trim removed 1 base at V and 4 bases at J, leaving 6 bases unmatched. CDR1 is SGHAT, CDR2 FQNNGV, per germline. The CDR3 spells CASSLGGQAFYGYTF. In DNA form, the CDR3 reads TGTGCCAGCAGCTTAGGCGGACAGGCCTTCTATGGCTACACCTTC.

CDR3 protein: CASSLDGNTIYF. The CDR3 DNA reads TGTGCCAGCAGCCTTGACGGAAACACCATATATTTT. The V gene is TRBV28, the J gene TRBJ1-3; no clear D gene. The CDR3 extends over 12 amino acids. The germline V gene encodes CDR1 MDHEN and CDR2 SYDVKM. Trimming removed 6 bases at V and 4 bases at J, with 7 bases between. The full variable domain, its missing parts supplied by reference TRBV28 and TRBJ1-3, is DVKVTQSSRYLVKRTGEKVFLECVQDMDHENMFWYRQDPGLGLRLIYFSYDVKMKEKGDIPEGYSVSREKKERFSLILESASTNQTSMYLCASSLDGNTIYFGEGSWLTVV.

The DNA for the CDR3 is TGTGCCAGCAGCCTATCTAGCGGGAAAGAGACCCAGTACTTC. Protein product: CASSLSSGKETQYF. The rearrangement joins TRBV11-2 to TRBJ2-5; 9 bases line up with TRBD2. The CDR3 runs to 14 residues. Germline V lookup: CDR1 SGHAT, CDR2 FQNNGV. V shed 5 bases, J shed 3 bases, and the junction held 4 bases outside the gene matches. The variable domain in full, completed from reference TRBV11-2 and TRBJ2-5, reads EAGVAQSPRYKIIEKRQSVAFWCNPISGHATLYWYQQILGQGPKLLIQFQNNGVVDDSQLPKDRFSAERLKGVDSTLKIQPAKLEDSAVYLCASSLSSGKETQYFGPGTRLLVL.

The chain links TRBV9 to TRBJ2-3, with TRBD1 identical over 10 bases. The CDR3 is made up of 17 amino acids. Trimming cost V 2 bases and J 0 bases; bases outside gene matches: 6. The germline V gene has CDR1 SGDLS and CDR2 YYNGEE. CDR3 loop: CASSVGTGELSTDTQYF. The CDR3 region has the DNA TGTGCCAGCAGCGTCGGGACAGGGGAGCTCAGCACAGATACGCAGTATTTT. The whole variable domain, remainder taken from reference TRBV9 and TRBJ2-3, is DSGVTQTPKHLITATGQRVTLRCSPRSGDLSVYWYQQSLDQGLQFLIQYYNGEERAKGNILERFSAQQFPDLHSELNLSSLELGDSALYFCASSVGTGELSTDTQYFGPGTRLTVL.

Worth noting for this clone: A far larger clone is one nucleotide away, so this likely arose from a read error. The CDR3 sequence is CASSLMGAYEQYF. CDR3 coding DNA: TGTGCCAGCAGCTTAATGGGAGCCTACGAGCAGTACTTC. The rearrangement links TRBV7-2 to TRBJ2-7; D is possibly TRBD2 (5 bases). The ends were cut back, 2 bases at V and 2 bases at J, with 7 bases in the middle. This CDR3 has 13 residues. Germline assignment: CDR1 SGHTA and CDR2 FQGNSA.

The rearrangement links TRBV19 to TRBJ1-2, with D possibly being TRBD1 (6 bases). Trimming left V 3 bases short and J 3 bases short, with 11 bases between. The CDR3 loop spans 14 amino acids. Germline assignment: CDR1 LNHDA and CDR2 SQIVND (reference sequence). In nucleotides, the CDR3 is TGTGCCAGTAGTATTGCCGGACAGCACTATGGCTACACCTTC. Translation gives CASSIAGQHYGYTF.